This T cell receptor beta chain derives from a study of OX40 agonist ivuxolimab in advanced cancers. Study findings and constraints: Patients who responded partially at 0.1-3.0 mg/kg showed clonal expansion ranking among the lowest. More expanded clones were seen, on average, in CD8+ T cells than in CD4+.

Trimming took off 5 bases at V and 5 bases at J, with 15 bases between the two ends. The CDR3 sequence is 14 residues long. Germline V gives CDR1 PRHDT, CDR2 FYEKMQ (reference sequence). The data were produced by immunoSEQ multiplex PCR, yet TCRdb's version contains in-frame clones alone and is incomplete. This table has tens of thousands of clones, around 87% appearing once. This clone was detected only a few times. Its antigen is still unknown. Patients were ineligible given autoimmune disease history or systemic immunosuppression. This receptor was obtained from an adult with an advanced solid tumor such as melanoma, head and neck, liver or kidney cancer. V is TRBV13 and J is TRBJ1-1; D not resolved. Sequencing used CD4+ or CD8+ T cells sorted from blood, obtained in a trial of the OX40 agonist ivuxolimab. CDR3 in DNA: TGTGCCAGCAGCCCCTATGTGGGCGCGACTGAAGCTTTCTTT. Translated: CASSPYVGATEAFF.